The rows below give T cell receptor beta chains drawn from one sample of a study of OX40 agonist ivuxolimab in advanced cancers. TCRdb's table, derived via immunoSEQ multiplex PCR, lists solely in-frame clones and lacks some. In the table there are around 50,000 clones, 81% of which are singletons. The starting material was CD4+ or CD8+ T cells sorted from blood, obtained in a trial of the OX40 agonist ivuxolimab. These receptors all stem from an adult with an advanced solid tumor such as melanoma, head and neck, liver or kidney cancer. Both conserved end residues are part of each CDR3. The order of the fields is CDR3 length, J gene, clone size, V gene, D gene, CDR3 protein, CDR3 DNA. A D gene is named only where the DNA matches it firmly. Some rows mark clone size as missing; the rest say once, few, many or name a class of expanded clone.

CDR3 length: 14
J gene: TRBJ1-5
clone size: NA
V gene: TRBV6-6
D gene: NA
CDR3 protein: CASSPGQFYQPQHF
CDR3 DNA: TGTGCCAGCAGCCCTGGGCAGTTCTATCAGCCCCAGCATTTT

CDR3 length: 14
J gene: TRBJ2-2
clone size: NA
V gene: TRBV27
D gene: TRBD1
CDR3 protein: CASRDRRTTGELFF
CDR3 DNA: TGTGCCAGCAGGGACAGGAGAACCACCGGGGAGCTGTTTTTT

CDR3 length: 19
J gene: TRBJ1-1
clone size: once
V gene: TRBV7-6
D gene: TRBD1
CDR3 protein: CASSLARGRTGGKGAEAFF
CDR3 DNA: TGTGCCAGCAGCTTAGCCCGAGGGAGGACAGGGGGAAAAGGCGCTGAAGCTTTCTTT

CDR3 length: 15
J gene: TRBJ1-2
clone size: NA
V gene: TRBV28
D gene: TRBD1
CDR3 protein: CASSDRAWDRAGYTF
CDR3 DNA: TGTGCCAGCAGTGACAGAGCCTGGGACAGGGCTGGCTACACCTTC

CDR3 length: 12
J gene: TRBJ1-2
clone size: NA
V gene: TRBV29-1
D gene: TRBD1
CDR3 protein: CSVRDSNYGYTF
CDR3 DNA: TGCAGCGTTCGGGACAGTAACTATGGCTACACCTTC

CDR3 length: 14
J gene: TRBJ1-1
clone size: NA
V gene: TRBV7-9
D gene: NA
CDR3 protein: CASSPSGVNTEAFF
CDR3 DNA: TGTGCCAGCAGCCCCTCAGGCGTGAACACTGAAGCTTTCTTT

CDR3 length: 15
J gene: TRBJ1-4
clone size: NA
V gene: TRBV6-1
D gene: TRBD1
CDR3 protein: CASSDTGTGVEKLFF
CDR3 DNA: TGTGCCAGCAGTGATACCGGGACAGGGGTAGAAAAACTGTTTTTT

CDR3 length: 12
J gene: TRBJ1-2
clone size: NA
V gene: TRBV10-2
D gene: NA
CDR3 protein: CASSGSFYGYTF
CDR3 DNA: TGCGCCAGCTCAGGGAGTTTCTATGGCTACACCTTC

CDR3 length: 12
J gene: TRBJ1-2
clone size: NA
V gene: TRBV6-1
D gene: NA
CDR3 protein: CASSAANYGYTF
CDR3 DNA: TGTGCCAGCAGTGCGGCGAACTATGGCTACACCTTC

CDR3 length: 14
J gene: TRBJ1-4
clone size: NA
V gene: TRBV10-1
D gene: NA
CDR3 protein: CASSEAGGWEKLFF
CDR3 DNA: TGCGCCAGCAGTGAAGCCGGGGGCTGGGAAAAACTGTTTTTT

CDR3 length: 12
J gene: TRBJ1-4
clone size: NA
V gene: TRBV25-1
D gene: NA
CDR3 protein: CASKQGDEKLFF
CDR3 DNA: TGTGCCAGCAAACAGGGAGATGAAAAACTGTTTTTT

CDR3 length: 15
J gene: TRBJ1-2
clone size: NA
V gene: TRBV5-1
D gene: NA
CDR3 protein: CASSLEGLGAGGYTF
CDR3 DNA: TGCGCCAGCAGCTTGGAAGGTCTTGGGGCTGGCGGCTACACCTTC

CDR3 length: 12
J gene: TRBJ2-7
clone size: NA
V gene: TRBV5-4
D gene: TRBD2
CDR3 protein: CASSGLAGEQYF
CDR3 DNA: TGTGCCAGCAGCGGACTAGCGGGCGAGCAGTACTTC

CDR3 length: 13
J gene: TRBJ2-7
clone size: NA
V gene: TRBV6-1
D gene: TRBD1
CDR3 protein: CASRGQGSYEQYF
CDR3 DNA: TGTGCCAGCAGGGGACAGGGAAGTTACGAGCAGTACTTC

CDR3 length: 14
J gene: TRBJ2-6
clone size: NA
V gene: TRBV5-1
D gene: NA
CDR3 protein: CASSPLPGANVLTF
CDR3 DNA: TGCGCCAGCAGCCCGCTACCTGGGGCCAACGTCCTGACTTTC

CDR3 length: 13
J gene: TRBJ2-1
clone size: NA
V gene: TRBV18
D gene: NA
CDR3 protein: CASSRRGDNEQFF
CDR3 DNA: TGTGCCAGCTCACGGAGGGGGGACAATGAGCAGTTCTTC

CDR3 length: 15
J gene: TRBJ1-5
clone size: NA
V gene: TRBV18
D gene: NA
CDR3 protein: CASSPDGVVYQPQHF
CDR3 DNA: TGTGCCAGCTCACCTGACGGAGTAGTATATCAGCCCCAGCATTTT

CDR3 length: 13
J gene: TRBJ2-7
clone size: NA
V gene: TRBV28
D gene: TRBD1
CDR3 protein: CASNIGTDYEQYF
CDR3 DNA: TGTGCCAGCAACATCGGGACAGACTACGAGCAGTACTTC

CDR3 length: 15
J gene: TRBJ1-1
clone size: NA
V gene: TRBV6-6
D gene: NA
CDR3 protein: CASSYSAGVGAEAFF
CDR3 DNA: TGTGCCAGCAGTTACTCGGCAGGGGTAGGGGCTGAAGCTTTCTTT

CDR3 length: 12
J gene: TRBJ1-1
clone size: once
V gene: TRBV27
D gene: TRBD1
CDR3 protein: CASGQGLTEAFF
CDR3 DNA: TGTGCCAGCGGACAGGGACTCACTGAAGCTTTCTTT

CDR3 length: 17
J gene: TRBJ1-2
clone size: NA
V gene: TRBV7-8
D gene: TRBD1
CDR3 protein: CASSPGTGAREGYGYTF
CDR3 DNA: TGTGCCAGCAGCCCCGGGACAGGGGCACGGGAGGGCTATGGCTACACCTTC

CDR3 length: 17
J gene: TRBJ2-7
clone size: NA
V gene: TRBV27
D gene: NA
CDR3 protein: CASSPGTLQPFSYEQYF
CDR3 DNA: TGTGCCAGCAGTCCCGGGACACTCCAACCCTTCTCCTACGAGCAGTACTTC

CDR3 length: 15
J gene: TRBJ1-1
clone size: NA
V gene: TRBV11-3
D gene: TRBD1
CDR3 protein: CASSLSPNRGTEAFF
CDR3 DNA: TGTGCCAGCAGCTTGTCACCTAACAGGGGAACTGAAGCTTTCTTT

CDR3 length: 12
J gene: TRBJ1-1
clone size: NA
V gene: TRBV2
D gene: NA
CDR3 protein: CASRQGSTEAFF
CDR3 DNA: TGTGCCAGCAGGCAGGGGAGCACTGAAGCTTTCTTT

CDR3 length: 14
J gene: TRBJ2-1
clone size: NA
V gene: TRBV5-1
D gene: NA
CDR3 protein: CASSYRETIGEQFF
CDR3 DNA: TGCGCCAGCAGCTACCGGGAGACTATCGGTGAGCAGTTCTTC

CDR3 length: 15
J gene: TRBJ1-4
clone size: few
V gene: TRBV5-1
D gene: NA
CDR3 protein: CASSLASATNEKLFF
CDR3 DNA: TGCGCCAGCAGCTTGGCAAGTGCAACTAATGAAAAACTGTTTTTT

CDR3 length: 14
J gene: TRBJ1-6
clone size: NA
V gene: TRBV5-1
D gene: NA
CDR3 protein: CASSLGGGDSPLHF
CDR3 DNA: TGCGCCAGCAGCTTGGGAGGGGGGGATTCACCCCTCCACTTT

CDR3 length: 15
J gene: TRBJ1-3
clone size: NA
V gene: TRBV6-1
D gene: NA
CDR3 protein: CASSEQGTSGNTIYF
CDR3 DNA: TGTGCCAGCAGTGAACAGGGGACCTCTGGAAACACCATATATTTT

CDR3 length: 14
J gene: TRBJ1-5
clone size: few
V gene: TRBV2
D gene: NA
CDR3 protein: CASRRDISNQPQHF
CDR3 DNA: TGTGCCAGCAGACGGGACATTAGCAATCAGCCCCAGCATTTT

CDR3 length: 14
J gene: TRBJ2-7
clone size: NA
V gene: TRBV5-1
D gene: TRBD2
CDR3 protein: CASSSPAGGQGQYF
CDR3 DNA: TGCGCCAGCAGCTCGCCAGCGGGGGGCCAGGGGCAGTACTTC

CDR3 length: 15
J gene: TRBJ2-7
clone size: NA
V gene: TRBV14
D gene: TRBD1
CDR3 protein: CASSQDRGSSYEQYF
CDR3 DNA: TGTGCCAGCAGCCAGGACAGGGGATCTTCGTACGAGCAGTACTTC

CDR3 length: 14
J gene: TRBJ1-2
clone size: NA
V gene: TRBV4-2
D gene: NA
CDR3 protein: CASSQGIYGYGYTF
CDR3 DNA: TGTGCCAGCAGCCAAGGAATTTACGGATATGGCTACACCTTC

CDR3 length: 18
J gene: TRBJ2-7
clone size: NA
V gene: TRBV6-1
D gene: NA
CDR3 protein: CASSEGWGAGKSSYEQYF
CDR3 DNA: TGTGCCAGCAGTGAGGGGTGGGGGGCAGGTAAAAGCTCCTACGAGCAGTACTTC

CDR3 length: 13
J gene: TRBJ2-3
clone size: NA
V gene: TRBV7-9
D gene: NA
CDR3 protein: CASSLALTDTQYF
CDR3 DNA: TGTGCCAGCAGCTTAGCGTTGACAGATACGCAGTATTTT

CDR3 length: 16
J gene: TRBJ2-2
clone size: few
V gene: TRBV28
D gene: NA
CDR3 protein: CASSLSTGAEGGELFF
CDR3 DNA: TGTGCCAGCAGTTTATCCACGGGGGCCGAGGGCGGGGAGCTGTTTTTT

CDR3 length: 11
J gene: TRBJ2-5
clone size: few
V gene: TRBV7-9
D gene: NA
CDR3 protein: CASSFSETQYF
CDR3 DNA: TGTGCCAGCAGCTTTTCAGAGACCCAGTACTTC

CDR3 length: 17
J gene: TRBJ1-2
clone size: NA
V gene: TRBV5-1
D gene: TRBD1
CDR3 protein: CASSLIAPGQGTPGYTF
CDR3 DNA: TGCGCCAGCAGCCTTATAGCGCCGGGACAGGGGACCCCTGGCTACACCTTC

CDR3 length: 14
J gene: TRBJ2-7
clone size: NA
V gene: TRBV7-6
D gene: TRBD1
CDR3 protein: CASSPNRGPYEQYF
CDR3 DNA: TGTGCCAGCAGCCCTAACAGGGGCCCGTACGAGCAGTACTTC

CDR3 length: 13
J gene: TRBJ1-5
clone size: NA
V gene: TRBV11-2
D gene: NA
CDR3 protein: CASSLGSGQPQHF
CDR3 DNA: TGTGCCAGCAGCTTAGGCTCTGGTCAGCCCCAGCATTTT

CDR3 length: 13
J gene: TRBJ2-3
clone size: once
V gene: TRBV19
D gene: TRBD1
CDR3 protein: CASKRGRTDTQYF
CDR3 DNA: TGTGCCAGTAAGAGGGGGCGTACAGATACGCAGTATTTT

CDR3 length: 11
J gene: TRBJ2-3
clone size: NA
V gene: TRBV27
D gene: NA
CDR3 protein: CASEGGDTQYF
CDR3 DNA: TGTGCCAGCGAGGGGGGAGATACGCAGTATTTT

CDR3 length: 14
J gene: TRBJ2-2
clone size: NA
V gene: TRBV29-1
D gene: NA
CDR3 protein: CSVAKGPGSGELFF
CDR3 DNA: TGCAGCGTTGCCAAGGGGCCTGGTTCGGGGGAGCTGTTTTTT

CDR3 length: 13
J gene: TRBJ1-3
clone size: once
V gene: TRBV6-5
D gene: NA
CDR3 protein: CASSPRGGNTIYF
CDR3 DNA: TGTGCCAGCAGTCCCCGGGGGGGAAACACCATATATTTT

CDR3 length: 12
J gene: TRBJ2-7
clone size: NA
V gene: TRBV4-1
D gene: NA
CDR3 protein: CASSQVRGEQYF
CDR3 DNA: TGCGCCAGCAGCCAAGTCCGGGGGGAGCAGTACTTC

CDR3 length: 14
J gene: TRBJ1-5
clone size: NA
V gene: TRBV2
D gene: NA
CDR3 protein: CASRGLGREQPQHF
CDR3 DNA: TGTGCCAGCAGAGGCCTCGGCAGGGAACAGCCCCAGCATTTT

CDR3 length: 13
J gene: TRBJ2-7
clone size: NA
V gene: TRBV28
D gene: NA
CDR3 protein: CASGITGFYEQYF
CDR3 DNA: TGTGCCAGCGGGATAACAGGTTTCTACGAGCAGTACTTC

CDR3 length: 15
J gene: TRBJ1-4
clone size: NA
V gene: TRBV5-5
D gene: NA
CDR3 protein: CASSLAGQGGEKLFF
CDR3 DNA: TGTGCCAGCAGCTTGGCCGGTCAGGGTGGAGAAAAACTGTTTTTT

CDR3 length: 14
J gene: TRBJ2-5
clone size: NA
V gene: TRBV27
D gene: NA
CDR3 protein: CASSSPGEQETQYF
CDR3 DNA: TGTGCCAGCAGTTCCCCAGGGGAACAAGAGACCCAGTACTTC

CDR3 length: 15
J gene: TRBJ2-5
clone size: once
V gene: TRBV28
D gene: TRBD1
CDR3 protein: CASRRPDREQETQYF
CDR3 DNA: TGTGCCAGCAGGCGACCAGACAGGGAACAAGAGACCCAGTACTTC

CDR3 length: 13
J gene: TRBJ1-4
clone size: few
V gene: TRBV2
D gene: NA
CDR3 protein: CASSWTVSEKLFF
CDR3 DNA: TGTGCCAGCAGCTGGACGGTTTCTGAAAAACTGTTTTTT

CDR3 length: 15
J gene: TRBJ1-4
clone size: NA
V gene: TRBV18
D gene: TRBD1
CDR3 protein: CASSPGTGPNEKLFF
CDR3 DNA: TGTGCCAGCTCACCAGGGACAGGGCCAAATGAAAAACTGTTTTTT

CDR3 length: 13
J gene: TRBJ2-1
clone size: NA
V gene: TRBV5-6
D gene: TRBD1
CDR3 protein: CASSRTGENEQFF
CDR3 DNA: TGTGCCAGCAGCAGGACAGGGGAGAATGAGCAGTTCTTC

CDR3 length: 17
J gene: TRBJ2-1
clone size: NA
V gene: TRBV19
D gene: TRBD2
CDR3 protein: CASSAPTGGPGKNEQFF
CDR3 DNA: TGTGCCAGTAGTGCCCCGACGGGGGGGCCCGGGAAAAATGAGCAGTTCTTC

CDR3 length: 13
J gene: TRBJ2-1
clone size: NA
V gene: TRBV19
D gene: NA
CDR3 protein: CATETESGNEQFF
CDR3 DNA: TGTGCCACAGAGACAGAATCCGGCAATGAGCAGTTCTTC

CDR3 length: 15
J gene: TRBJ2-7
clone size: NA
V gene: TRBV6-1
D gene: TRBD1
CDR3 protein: CASSELTGVNYEQYF
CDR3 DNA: TGTGCCAGCAGTGAGCTCACAGGGGTCAATTACGAGCAGTACTTC